This entry features one T cell receptor beta chain sequence. This clone occurred once. The antigen it recognizes is unknown. Base qualities were left out, and no much larger clone turns up one base away. This record belongs to a study of blood T cell repertoires in COVID-19 (dated by TCRdb to the early 2020s). Notes on the research overall: The collaborator samples originated in the United States, Italy and Spain and spanned the acute and convalescent phases of COVID-19. The material from the prospective study consisted of cDNA or gDNA derived from T cells, B-cell-depleted T cells, or PBMCs. The dataset comprised deeply sampled blood TCRbeta repertoires from subjects exposed to, actively infected with, or recovered from COVID-19. The repertoires were released in a freely available public database meant as a resource for research on the immune response to SARS-CoV-2. The samples were drawn from two sources: the first 160 participants of the ongoing ImmuneRACE study, and fewer than 1,500 subjects contributed by 6 global collaborators. Nearly every sample came with metadata listing a de-identified subject ID, COVID-19 status, age in years and sex. Where available, HLA class I and class II types were obtained from metadata supplied by the sample provider rather than from assay-based typing. The research as a whole found: The quantity of clinical and demographic metadata differed by source and by participant and was supplied without curation.

The CDR3, cysteine through phenylalanine, is 14 amino acids long. The read is trimmed to its CDR3 DNA, 42 bases read in frame from base 1. Trimming at the junction amounts to 9 bases on V and 4 bases on J, and the germline ends lie 18 bases apart. The CDR1 and CDR2 encoded by the germline V gene are MNHEY and SVGAGI. Whole blood was collected in K2EDTA tubes by collaborating institutions according to the institutions' own protocols. Collaborator samples were shipped for TCRbeta analysis as frozen whole blood, isolated PBMCs, or DNA extracted from either sample type. TCRbeta CDR3 regions were amplified from genomic DNA using the immunoSEQ Assay, a bias-controlled multiplex PCR. As for how the authors treated the data: The number of nucleated cells in each sample was estimated from the amplification of reference gene primers within the assay. Sequence reads were collapsed and filtered to measure the absolute abundance of every unique TCRbeta CDR3 rearrangement. For each sample, productive Simpson clonality was calculated by taking the square root of Simpson's diversity index across productive rearrangements. The immuneACCESS repertoire file appears here via TCRdb, limited to in-frame rearrangements. These files lack a portion of the clones; in checked studies, under half of the deficit traces to unresolved V genes, and the cause of the others is not known. That table is the source of V, J and clone size, and D and trimming were worked out from the DNA. The sample profile shows approximately 77,000 clones; roughly 78% of them were found once. Of the sample, around 4.8% falls within the top ten clones.

Recombination joined TRBV6-5 with TRBJ1-2; the D gene is not confidently resolved. This clonotype was sampled from a woman in her sixties or seventies with acute or convalescent COVID-19. Sequencing input: peripheral blood. The CDR3 loop reads CASKEGGRVYGYTF. The sequenced DNA: TGTGCCAGTAAGGAGGGAGGTAGGGTCTATGGCTACACCTTC.